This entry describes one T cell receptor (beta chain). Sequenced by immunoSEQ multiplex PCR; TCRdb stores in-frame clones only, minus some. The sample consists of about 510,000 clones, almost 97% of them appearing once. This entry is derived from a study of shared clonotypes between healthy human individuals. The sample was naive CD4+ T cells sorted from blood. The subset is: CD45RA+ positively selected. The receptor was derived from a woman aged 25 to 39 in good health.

In DNA, the CDR3 is TGTGCCAGTAAAATCGAGCATTTACCCTACGAGCAGTACTTC. As protein: CASKIEHLPYEQYF. This chain uses TRBV19 with TRBJ2-7; D uncertain. The germline V gene has CDR1 LNHDA and CDR2 SQIVND (reference sequence). The V and J ends lost 7 bases and 2 bases respectively, with 15 bases between them. This CDR3 has 14 residues.